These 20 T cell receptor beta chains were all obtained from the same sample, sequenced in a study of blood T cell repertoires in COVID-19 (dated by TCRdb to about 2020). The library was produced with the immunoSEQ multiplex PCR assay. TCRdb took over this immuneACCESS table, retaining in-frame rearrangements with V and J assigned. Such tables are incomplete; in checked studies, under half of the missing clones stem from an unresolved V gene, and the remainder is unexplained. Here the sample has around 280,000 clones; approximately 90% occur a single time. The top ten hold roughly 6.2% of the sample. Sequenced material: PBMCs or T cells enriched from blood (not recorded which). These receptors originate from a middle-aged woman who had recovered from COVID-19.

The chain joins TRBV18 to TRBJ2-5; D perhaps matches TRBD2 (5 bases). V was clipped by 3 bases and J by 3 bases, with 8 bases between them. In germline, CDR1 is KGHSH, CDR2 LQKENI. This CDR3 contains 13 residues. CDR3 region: CASSPLEEETQYF. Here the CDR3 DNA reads TGTGCCAGCTCACCGTTGGAGGAAGAGACCCAGTACTTC.

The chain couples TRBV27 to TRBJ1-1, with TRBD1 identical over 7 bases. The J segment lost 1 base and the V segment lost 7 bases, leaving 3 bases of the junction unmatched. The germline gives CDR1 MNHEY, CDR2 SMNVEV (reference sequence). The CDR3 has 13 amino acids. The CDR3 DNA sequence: TGTGCCAGCAAACGACAGGGGAACACTGAAGCTTTCTTT. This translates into CASKRQGNTEAFF.

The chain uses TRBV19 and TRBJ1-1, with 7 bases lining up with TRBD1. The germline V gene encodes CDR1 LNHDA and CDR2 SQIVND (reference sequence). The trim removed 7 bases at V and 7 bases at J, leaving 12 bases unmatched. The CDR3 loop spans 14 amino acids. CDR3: CASTRDSLMFEAFF. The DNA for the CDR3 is TGTGCCAGTACCCGGGACAGCTTGATGTTTGAAGCTTTCTTT.

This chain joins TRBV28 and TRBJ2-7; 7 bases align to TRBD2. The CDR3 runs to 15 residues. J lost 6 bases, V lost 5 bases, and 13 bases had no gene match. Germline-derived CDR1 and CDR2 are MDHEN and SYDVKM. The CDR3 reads CASSRDYTVRIEQYF. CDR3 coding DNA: TGTGCCAGCAGTCGGGACTACACAGTTCGGATCGAGCAGTACTTC.

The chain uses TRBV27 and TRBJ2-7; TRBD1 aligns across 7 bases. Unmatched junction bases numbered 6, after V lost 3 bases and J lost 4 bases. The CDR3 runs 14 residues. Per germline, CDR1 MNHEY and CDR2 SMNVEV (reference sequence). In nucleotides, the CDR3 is TGTGCCAGCAGTTTGCGACAGGGAGTTTACGAGCAGTACTTC. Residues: CASSLRQGVYEQYF.

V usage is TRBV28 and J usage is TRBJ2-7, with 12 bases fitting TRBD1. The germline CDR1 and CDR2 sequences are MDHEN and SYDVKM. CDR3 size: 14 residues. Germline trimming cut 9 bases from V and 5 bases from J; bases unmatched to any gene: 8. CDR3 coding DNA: TGTGCCAGTGGTACCGGGGACAGGGGGCACGAGCAGTACTTC. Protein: CASGTGDRGHEQYF.

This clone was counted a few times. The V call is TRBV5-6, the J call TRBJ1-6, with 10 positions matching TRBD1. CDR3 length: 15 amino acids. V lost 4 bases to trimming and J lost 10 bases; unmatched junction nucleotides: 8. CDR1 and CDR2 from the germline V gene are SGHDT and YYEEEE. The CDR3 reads CASSTRDRGRSPLHF. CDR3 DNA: TGTGCCAGCAGCACAAGGGACAGGGGTAGGTCACCCCTCCACTTT.

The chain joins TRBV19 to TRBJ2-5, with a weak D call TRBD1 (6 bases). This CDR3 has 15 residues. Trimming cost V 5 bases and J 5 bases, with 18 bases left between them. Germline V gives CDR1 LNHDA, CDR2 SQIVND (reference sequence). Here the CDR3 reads CASSGSDRNGETQYF. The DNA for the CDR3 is TGTGCCAGTAGTGGTTCAGACAGGAACGGGGAGACCCAGTACTTC.

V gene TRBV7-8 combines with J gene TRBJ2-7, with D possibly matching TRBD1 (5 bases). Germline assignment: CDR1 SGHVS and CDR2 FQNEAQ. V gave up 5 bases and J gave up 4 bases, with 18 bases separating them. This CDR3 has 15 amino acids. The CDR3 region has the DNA TGTGCCAGCAGCCTTTCCTGGACGGACAAATACGAGCAGTACTTC. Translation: CASSLSWTDKYEQYF. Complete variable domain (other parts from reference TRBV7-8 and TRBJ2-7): GAGVSQSPRYKVAKRGQDVALRCDPISGHVSLFWYQQALGQGPEFLTYFQNEAQLDKSGLPSDRFFAERPEGSVSTLKIQRTQQEDSAVYLCASSLSWTDKYEQYFGPGTRLTVT.

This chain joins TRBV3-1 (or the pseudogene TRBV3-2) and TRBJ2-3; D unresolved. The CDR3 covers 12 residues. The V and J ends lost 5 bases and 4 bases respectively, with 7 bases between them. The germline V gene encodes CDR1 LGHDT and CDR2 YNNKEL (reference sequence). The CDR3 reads CASSSEPDTQYF. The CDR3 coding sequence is TGTGCCAGCAGCTCCGAGCCAGATACGCAGTATTTT.

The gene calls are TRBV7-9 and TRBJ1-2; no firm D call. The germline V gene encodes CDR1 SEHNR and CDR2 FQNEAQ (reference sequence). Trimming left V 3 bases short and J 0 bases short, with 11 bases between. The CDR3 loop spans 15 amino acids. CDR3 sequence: CASSFPGNANYGYTF. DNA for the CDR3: TGTGCCAGCAGCTTCCCCGGGAACGCTAACTATGGCTACACCTTC.

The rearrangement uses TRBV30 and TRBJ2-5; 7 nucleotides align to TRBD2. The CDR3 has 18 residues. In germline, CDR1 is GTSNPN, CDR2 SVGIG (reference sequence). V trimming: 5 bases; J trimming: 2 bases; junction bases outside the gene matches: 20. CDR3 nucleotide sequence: TGTGCCTGGGGCTTCCCCCGGACTAGGGGTTTTGGGCAAGAGACCCAGTACTTC. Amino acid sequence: CAWGFPRTRGFGQETQYF. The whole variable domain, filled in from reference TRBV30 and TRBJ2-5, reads SQTIHQWPATLVQPVGSPLSLECTVEGTSNPNLYWYRQAAGRGLQLLFYSVGIGQISSEVPQNLSASRPQDRQFILSSKKLLLSDSGFYLCAWGFPRTRGFGQETQYFGPGTRLLVL.

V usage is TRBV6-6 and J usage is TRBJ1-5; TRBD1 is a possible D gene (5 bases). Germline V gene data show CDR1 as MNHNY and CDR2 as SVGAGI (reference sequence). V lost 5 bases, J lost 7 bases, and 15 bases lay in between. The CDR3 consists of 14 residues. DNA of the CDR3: TGTGCCAGCAGTAAGCAATCGGGGGAACAGCCCCAGCATTTT. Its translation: CASSKQSGEQPQHF.

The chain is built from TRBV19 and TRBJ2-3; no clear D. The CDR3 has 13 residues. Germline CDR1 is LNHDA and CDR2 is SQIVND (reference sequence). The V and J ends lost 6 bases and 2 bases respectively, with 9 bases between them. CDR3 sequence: CASRRVDTDTQYF. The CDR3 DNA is TGTGCCAGTAGACGGGTTGACACAGATACGCAGTATTTT.

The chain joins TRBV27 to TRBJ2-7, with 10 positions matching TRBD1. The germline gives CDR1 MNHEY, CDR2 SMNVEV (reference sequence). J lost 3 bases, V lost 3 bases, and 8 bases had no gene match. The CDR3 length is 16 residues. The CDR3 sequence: CASSFSSGTGDYEQYF. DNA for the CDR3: TGTGCCAGCAGTTTCTCTTCCGGGACAGGGGACTACGAGCAGTACTTC.

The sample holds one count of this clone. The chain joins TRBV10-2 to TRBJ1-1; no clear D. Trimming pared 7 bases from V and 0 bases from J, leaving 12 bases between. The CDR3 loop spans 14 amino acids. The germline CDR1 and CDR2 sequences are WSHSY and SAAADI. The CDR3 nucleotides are TGCGCCAGCACGAGGGAGATGGTGAACACTGAAGCTTTCTTT. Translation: CASTREMVNTEAFF.

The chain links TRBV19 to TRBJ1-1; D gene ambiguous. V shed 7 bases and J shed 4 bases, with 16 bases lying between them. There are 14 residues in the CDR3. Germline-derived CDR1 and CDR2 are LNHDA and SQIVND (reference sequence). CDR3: CASTTGRRGTEAFF. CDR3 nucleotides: TGTGCCAGTACAACGGGGAGGAGAGGCACTGAAGCTTTCTTT.

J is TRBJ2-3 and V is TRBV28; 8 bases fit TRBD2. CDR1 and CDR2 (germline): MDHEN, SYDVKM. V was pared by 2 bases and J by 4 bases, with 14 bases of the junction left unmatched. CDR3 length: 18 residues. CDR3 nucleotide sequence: TGTGCCAGCAGTTTAGGAACCTCCAGCGGGAGCCGGGCAGATACGCAGTATTTT. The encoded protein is CASSLGTSSGSRADTQYF.

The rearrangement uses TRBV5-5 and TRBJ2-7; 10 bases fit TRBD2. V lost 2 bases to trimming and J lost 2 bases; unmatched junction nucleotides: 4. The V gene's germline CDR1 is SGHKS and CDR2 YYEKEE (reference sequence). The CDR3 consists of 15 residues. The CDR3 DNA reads TGTGCCAGCAGCTTTTTACTAGCGGGAACCTACGAGCAGTACTTC. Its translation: CASSFLLAGTYEQYF. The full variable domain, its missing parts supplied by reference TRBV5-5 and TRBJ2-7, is DAGVTQSPTHLIKTRGQQVTLRCSPISGHKSVSWYQQVLGQGPQFIFQYYEKEERGRGNFPDRFSARQFPNYSSELNVNALLLGDSALYLCASSFLLAGTYEQYFGPGTRLTVT.

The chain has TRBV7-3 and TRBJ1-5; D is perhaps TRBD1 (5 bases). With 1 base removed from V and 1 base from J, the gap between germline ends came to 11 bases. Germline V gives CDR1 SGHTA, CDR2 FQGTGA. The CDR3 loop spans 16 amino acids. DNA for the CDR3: TGTGCCAGCAGCTTAAACTCGGGGGTAAGCAATCAGCCCCAGCATTTT. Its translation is CASSLNSGVSNQPQHF.